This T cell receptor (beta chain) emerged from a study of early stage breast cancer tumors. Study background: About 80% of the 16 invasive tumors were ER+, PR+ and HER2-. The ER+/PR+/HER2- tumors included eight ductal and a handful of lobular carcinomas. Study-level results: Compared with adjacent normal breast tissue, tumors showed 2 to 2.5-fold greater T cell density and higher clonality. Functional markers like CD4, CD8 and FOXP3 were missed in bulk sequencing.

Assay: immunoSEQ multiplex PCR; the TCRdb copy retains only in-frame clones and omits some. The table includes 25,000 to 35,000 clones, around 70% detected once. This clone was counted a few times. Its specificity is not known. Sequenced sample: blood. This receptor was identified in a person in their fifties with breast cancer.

As DNA, the CDR3 is TGTGCTAGTGCCTCCAGTCAGCCCCAGCATTTT. Protein product: CASASSQPQHF. The chain joins TRBV12-5 to TRBJ1-5; D ambiguous. CDR1 and CDR2 (germline): LGHNT, FRNRAP. The length of the CDR3 is 11 residues. V dropped 7 bases and J dropped 6 bases, with 7 bases sitting between them.